Detailed here is one T cell receptor (beta chain). Its antigen is currently unknown. One end of the junction fails to match germline, which may point to a read error. The CDR3 extends over 14 amino acids. The germline CDR1 and CDR2 sequences are GTSNPN and SVGIG (reference sequence). The data are from a study of blood T cells in healthy people across ages. The second PCR ran roughly 6 to 11 cycles with a sample-barcoded 5' primer and J-beta primers. TCRdb re-called the 5' RACE reads through MiXCR, storing one row per CDR3 protein. The table records 850,000 to 1,000,000 distinct CDR3 sequences, 51% of them present only once. About 10 milliliters of peripheral blood were drawn from each donor into EDTA-treated tubes. Total RNA was isolated from each sample in quantities of at least 5.5 micrograms. The study's findings and limits: While age rose, TCR beta diversity per million T cells dropped in a roughly linear way. The lack of PBMC sorting stopped any conclusive naive versus antigen-experienced comparison.

The chain uses TRBV30 and TRBJ2-3; perhaps TRBD2 as D (5 bases). Sequencing used blood. This TCR was recovered from an older woman in good health. CDR3 nucleotide sequence: TGTACCTGGAGGATCCATCTGGTCACAGATACGCAGTATTTT. Translated: CTWRIHLVTDTQYF.